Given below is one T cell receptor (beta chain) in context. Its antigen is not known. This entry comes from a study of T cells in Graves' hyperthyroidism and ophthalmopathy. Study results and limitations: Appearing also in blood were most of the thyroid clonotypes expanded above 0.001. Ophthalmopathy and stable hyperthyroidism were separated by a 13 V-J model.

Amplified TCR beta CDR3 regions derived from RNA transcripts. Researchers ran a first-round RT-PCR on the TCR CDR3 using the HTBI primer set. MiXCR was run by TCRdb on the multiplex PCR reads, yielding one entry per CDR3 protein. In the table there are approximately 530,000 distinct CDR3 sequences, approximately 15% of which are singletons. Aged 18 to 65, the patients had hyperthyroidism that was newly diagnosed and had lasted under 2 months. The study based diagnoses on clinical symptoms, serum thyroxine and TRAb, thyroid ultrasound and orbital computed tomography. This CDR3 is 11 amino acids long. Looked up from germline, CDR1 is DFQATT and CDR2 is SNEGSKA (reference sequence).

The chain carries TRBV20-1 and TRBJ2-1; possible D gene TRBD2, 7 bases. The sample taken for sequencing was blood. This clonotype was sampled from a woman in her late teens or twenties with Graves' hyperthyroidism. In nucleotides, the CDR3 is TGCAGGGGAGGGGGGAACAATGAGCAGTTCTTC. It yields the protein CRGGGNNEQFF.